This is a list of T cell receptor beta chains from one sample in a study of response to subunit inactivated influenza vaccine. MiXCR was run by TCRdb on the RT-PCR reads, yielding one entry per CDR3 protein. The profile shows 710,000 or so distinct CDR3 sequences, around a sixth of them singletons. The specimen comprised PBMCs from blood, sampled roughly 12 days after vaccination. The receptor source for this set is a man between 45 and 60 years old who received an inactivated influenza vaccine. CDR3s include the opening cysteine and the closing phenylalanine or tryptophan.

V,CDR3
TRBV18,CASSRTGTGRIGNTEAFF
TRBV2,CASSVQGIEQYF
TRBV28,CASSQKHSTDTQYF
TRBV7-7,CASSLVEGASGELFF
TRBV5-1,CASSFGLGQGRRRETQYF
TRBV6-6,CASSYPDKETQYF
TRBV7-9,CASSPPWVGPNTGELFF
TRBV29-1,CSVVAQSSYEQYF
TRBV20-1,CSIRQGGTGELFF
TRBV7-8,CASSLGPFWGGNTEAFF
TRBV6-6,CASLDGGTEAFF
TRBV5-1,CVSSLTGKNQETQYF
TRBV5-1,CASSPGGTDRNTEAFF
TRBV11-1,CASSLTGQRPRAGNTIYF
TRBV7-9,CASSPVPTSYGYTF
TRBV12-3/TRBV12-4,CASSYRTSGRGTDTQYF
TRBV12-3/TRBV12-4,CASSSSDDSTDTQYF
TRBV20-1,CSARVAGVEQYF
TRBV6-5,CASSSTLRGGLGNQPQHF
TRBV20-1,CSARDTGGYNQPQHF
TRBV3-1,CASSHGGLRTDTQYF
TRBV5-1,CASRLRGDTEAFF
TRBV5-1,CASSRADPSTDTQYF
TRBV3-1,CASSQVRELETQYF
TRBV12-3/TRBV12-4,CASNPDTGELFF
TRBV20-1,CSARAGVRNIAKNIHYF
TRBV6-2/TRBV6-3,CASSYSWGLAGWNEQFF
TRBV14,CASSQRPTNTEAFF
TRBV10-3,CASWRGLAGPSSYNEQFF
TRBV28,CASSAGDKNEQFF
TRBV28,CASRSRGYRTDTQYF
TRBV12-3/TRBV12-4,CASSLTWQANTEAFF
TRBV6-5,CASSYDRVNTEAFF
TRBV7-6,CASSLTLTGPMNTEAFF
TRBV7-2,CASSSARDTEQYF
TRBV28,CASSLDRGNYNEQFF
TRBV3-1,CASSHRDRSGGYTF
TRBV7-2,CASRAGTGNYEQYF
TRBV7-2,CASSSRGGGNTEAFF
TRBV3-1,CASSQVSAGGEQYF
TRBV29-1,CSVVVGARADTQYF
TRBV25-1,CATSRGSLYEQYF
TRBV4-2,CASSHARGPDEQYF
TRBV7-8,CASSGGTQYF
TRBV10-3,CAISEPGRVTDTQYF
TRBV29-1,CSVDEGSEKLFF